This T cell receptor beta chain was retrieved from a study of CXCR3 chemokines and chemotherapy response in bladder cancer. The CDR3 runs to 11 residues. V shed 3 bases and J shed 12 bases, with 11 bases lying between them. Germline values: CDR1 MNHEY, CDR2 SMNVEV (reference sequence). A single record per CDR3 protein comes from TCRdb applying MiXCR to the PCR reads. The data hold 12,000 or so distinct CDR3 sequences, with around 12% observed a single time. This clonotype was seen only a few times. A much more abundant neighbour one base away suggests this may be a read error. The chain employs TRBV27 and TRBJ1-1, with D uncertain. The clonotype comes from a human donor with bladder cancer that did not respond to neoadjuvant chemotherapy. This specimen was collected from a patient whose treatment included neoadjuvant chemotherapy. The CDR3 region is CASSFRGSTFF. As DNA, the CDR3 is TGTGCCAGCAGTTTCAGAGGTTCGACTTTCTTT.